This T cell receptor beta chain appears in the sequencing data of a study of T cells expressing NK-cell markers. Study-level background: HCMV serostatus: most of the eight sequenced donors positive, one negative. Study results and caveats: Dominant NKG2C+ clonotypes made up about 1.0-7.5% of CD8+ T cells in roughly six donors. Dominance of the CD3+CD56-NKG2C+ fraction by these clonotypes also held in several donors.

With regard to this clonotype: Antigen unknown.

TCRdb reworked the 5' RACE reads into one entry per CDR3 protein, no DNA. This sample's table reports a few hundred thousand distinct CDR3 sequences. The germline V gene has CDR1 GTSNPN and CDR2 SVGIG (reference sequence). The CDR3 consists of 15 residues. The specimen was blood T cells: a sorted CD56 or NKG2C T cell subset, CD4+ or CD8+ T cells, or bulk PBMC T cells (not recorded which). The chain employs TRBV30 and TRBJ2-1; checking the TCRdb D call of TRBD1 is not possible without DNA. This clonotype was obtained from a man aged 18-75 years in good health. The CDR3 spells CAWSVLGQGANEQFF.